This T cell receptor (beta chain) was captured in a study of CD8 T cells in ankylosing spondylitis. Study-wide findings and caveats: Both synovial fluid and blood in reactive arthritis had previously been reported to carry some motif variants. Seemingly distinctive of ankylosing spondylitis blood was a TCR beta motif formed by eight highly homologous variants.

This clonotype was recorded at least ten times. Its specificity is unknown. Making use of molecular barcodes, quantitative 5'-RACE generated TCR beta libraries. TCRdb recomputed calls from the 5' RACE reads with MiXCR, one row per CDR3 protein. This table holds 750,000 to 850,000 distinct CDR3 sequences, 12% found once. The receptor's source is a male donor with ankylosing spondylitis. The sequenced sample was blood, either unsorted or a sorted T cell fraction (not recorded which).

The CDR3 coding sequence is TGCAGCGCCCAAGGGACTCGGGAGTGGGGAGAGACCCAGTACTTC. Protein: CSAQGTREWGETQYF. The chain has TRBV29-1 and TRBJ2-5; maybe TRBD2 (6 bases). Trimming took 7 bases from V and 4 from J, leaving 22 bases between them. Germline values: CDR1 SQVTM, CDR2 ANQGSEA. The CDR3 extends over 15 amino acids.